This TCR beta chain came from a study of blood T cells in healthy people across ages. Study-wide results and caveats: Whereas aged donors had fewer naive CD4+ cells, long-lived donors had more of them and higher diversity. It was not known whether donors were CMV positive (a possible confounder of expanded clonotype changes).

In the case of this clonotype: Its antigen is not known.

The use of a sample-barcoded 5' primer and a J-beta primer mix characterized a second PCR of 7 to 11 cycles. Through a template-switch adaptor with 12 random nucleotides, each cDNA molecule received a tag. TCRdb ran MiXCR on the 5' RACE reads and lists one entry per CDR3 protein. The table shows about 970,000 distinct CDR3 sequences, with roughly 51% occurring only once. The receptor was derived from a woman in her sixties in good health. Sequencing was performed on blood.

The CDR3 region is CASSYDGLGNQPQHF. DNA of the CDR3: TGTGCCAGCAGTTACGACGGATTGGGCAATCAGCCCCAGCATTTT. The rearrangement joins TRBV6-5 to TRBJ1-5; D is unresolved. CDR3 size: 15 residues. Germline CDR1 is MNHEY and CDR2 is SVGAGI. V was cut by 2 bases and J by 2 bases, with 10 bases left in between.